This entry concerns a single TCR beta chain. No antigen is known for it. Per-base qualities were not stored, and no clone one base away is much larger. The cohort consisted of 670 or so healthy bone marrow donors. At the time of sampling, all cohort members were nominally healthy, though unrecorded immune exposures were likely present. The donor tested CMV seropositive and was one of the 289 seropositive cohort members. Every donor gave a peripheral blood sample, and the peripheral blood mononuclear cells from that sample were used for TCR beta sequencing. The Qiagen DNeasy Blood Extraction Kit was used to extract genomic DNA from the blood cell samples. This sample was included in a study of cytomegalovirus exposure and HLA in healthy donors (dated by TCRdb to about 2017). Regarding the complete study: An earlier analysis of approximately 640 of the donors reported more than 250 Gb of sequence data and 117 million unique TCR beta sequences from 150 million to 200 million T cells. Roughly 300 gigabases of sequencing data and tens of millions of unique TCR sequences were included in an early release covering 500 to 750 HLA-typed donors. Of the roughly 400 genotyped donors, 81% fell in the genetic ancestry cluster associated with self-reported Caucasian donors. The study aimed to test whether cataloging public T cell receptors could reveal signatures of past pathogen exposure. The T cell repertoires of around 670 subjects were profiled by immunosequencing and related to cytomegalovirus serostatus. A separate validation cohort of more than 100 different subjects was used in addition to the roughly 620-subject first cohort. To predict cytomegalovirus infection status, the study combined high-throughput TCR immunosequencing, statistical association of individual TCRs with disease status, and machine learning. To study patterns of TCR occurrence, a later analysis re-analyzed previously published TCR beta repertoires from 666 donors and added high-resolution HLA genotyping. Rather than using new phenotypic data, the later analysis identified candidate immune exposures from TCR beta sequences and from how often those sequences occurred across donors. To decide whether each TCR beta V gene segment behaved as functional or pseudogenic, an earlier analysis of approximately 590 of the donors relied on high-throughput TCR beta sequencing. Donor age, sex, ethnicity and CMV serostatus were compiled together with the repertoire data. Genome-wide SNP genotypes for about 55% of the roughly 670 donors were used in a later genetic analysis, which treated that subset as a discovery cohort. Every discovery cohort repertoire had been produced on one sequencing platform. HLA typing included class I and class II loci at four-digit resolution. Typing coverage varied by locus: about 620-640 donors for A, B, C, DRB1 and DQB1; around 560 for DQA1; 606 for DPA1; some 470 for DPB1. Roughly five DR-DQ haplotypes were treated as single units for association and clustering because of strong linkage in the cohort. Across approximately 400 genotyped donors of the cohort, an average of approximately 240,000 unique TCR beta nucleotide sequences per donor were sequenced, and 15% to 20% of those sequences were non-productive.

What the work shows at the level of the full study, not this receptor alone: A further reported finding was that TCR beta sequences accurately predicted the HLA-A and HLA-B alleles for most subjects in the first cohort. In a later genetic analysis, fewer N-insertions in productive TCRs were reported among donors in an Asian-associated ancestry cluster than the roughly 640-donor mean. The only immune exposure information available for the cohort was CMV serostatus. In a later genetic analysis, a missense DCLRE1C variant was associated with V-gene and J-gene trimming of TCR beta chains, and the association was replicated in an independent cohort. Most TCR sequences were seen in very few donors, while some public TCRs were found in many individuals. A later analysis found that TCR association rates varied across HLA loci, with DRB1 alleles showing the most associated TCRs and HLA-C alleles the fewest. Because some donors lacked HLA typing at each locus, the association tests relied only on the typed subset. The classifier was reported to diagnose cytomegalovirus status with high specificity and sensitivity in both the original cohort and the validation cohort. Several of the top co-occurrence clusters appeared to be linked to parvovirus B19, influenza, CMV and Epstein-Barr virus, according to a later analysis. Most CMV-associated TCR beta chains appeared to be HLA-restricted in a later analysis, and the HLA associations seemed to be driven largely by CMV exposure. The 87-base-pair reads could not distinguish some IMGT-functional V segments, including TRBV6-2 and TRBV6-3, so those segments were excluded. Compared with equally common non-associated chains, HLA-associated TCR beta chains in a later analysis were more clonally expanded and had lower generation probabilities. According to the authors, the approach could potentially be generalized to other disease states and immunological phenotypes. This cohort had only TCR beta chains sequenced, and the lack of alpha or paired-chain data limited which features could be detected. When HLA alleles, especially DR and DQ, strongly co-occurred, attributing TCR associations to individual alleles was difficult. The presence/absence analyses assumed that sequencing depth was roughly uniform across donors, and that assumption may not be true. The study listed 150 to 200 TCR beta chains as associated with cytomegalovirus. A group of highly shared sequence variants was considered likely to be a technical artifact of the sequencing pipeline. Correlated functional status among segregating V segments might be attributable to linkage disequilibrium, but an unknown experimental factor could not be ruled out. At a false discovery rate of 0.05, a later analysis linked 16,951 TCR beta sequences to specific HLA alleles. Broadly in line with IMGT annotations, most TCR beta V segments showed up in productive rearrangements about 87% or about 30% of the time in an earlier analysis of under 700 of the donors. Because counts were too low, some 16 rarely observed V segments, including chromosome 9 orphons, were excluded from the earlier analysis of around 640 of the donors. Three of the identified cytomegalovirus-associated TCR beta chains were confirmed in vitro to be specific for cytomegalovirus antigens.

The library was built by means of the immunoSEQ multiplex PCR assay. For the multiplex PCR, a mixture combining 60 forward primers for TCR Vbeta segments and 13 reverse primers for TCR Jbeta segments was used. Amplification of the CDR3 region of rearranged TCR beta genes was performed with a multiplex PCR assay on genomic DNA. On the Illumina HiSeq System, the amplified TCR beta libraries were sequenced as 87-base-pair reads. As for how the authors treated the data: In a later analysis, about 80 million unique TCR beta chains were counted across the 666 repertoires, and some 10 million of these chains were shared by at least two donors. Raw reads were error-corrected and collapsed into unique sequences with a nearest-neighbor algorithm that merged closely related sequences to remove PCR and sequencing errors. CDR3 sequences were aligned to IMGT reference sequences to assign V, D and J gene segments. For a sequence to be retained, at least a six-nucleotide match to both a V gene segment and a J gene segment was required. A rearrangement was called productive if the CDR3 had no stop codons and remained in frame with V and J, and every other rearrangement was called non-productive. Following IMGT convention, CDR3 was defined as the stretch from the second conserved V-encoded cysteine up to the conserved J-encoded phenylalanine. In an earlier analysis of around 570 of the donors, sequences lacking an unambiguous match to a single V gene segment were excluded. An earlier analysis of several hundred of the donors called V segments functional above 56.7% productive rearrangements and segregating when the between-donor standard deviation exceeded 5%. To diagnose cytomegalovirus status from the catalog of TCR beta chain sequences, a statistical classification framework was built. V and J gene assignment, in a later analysis, came from comparing TCR nucleotide sequences with IMGT/GENE-DB human TR gene sequences. In a later analysis, CDR3 sequences and most-parsimonious VDJ recombination scenarios were assigned using the TCRdist pipeline. In a later analysis, each TCR beta chain was defined by its CDR3 amino acid sequence together with its V-gene family, and reads without a unique V-gene family were excluded. A later analysis removed several hundred highly shared, low-generation-probability nucleotide sequences to deal with suspected cross-contamination and a sequencing artifact. In a later analysis, a clonal expansion index for each public chain was calculated from normalized within-repertoire ranks of inferred template counts. Generation probabilities in a later analysis came from a VDJ recombination model fitted to out-of-frame rearrangements, and those results were checked against IGoR. Hypergeometric tests were used in a later analysis to score TCR-TCR, TCR-HLA and TCR-CMV co-occurrence, with a repertoire-size bias correction applied to the TCR pairs. In a later analysis, false discovery rates were estimated by permuting HLA or CMV assignments 20 times. In a later analysis, co-occurring TCRs were grouped with DBSCAN, and TCRdist sequence similarity was added when clustering was performed within HLA-allele-positive subsets. Repertoires with fewer than 30,000 or more than 120,000 public chains were left out of co-occurrence clustering, as were five repertoires with anomalous nucleotide sharing. The table comes from immuneACCESS by way of TCRdb, which keeps in-frame sequences with V and J called. Part of the clones is missing from these tables; in studies checked, under half for an unresolved V gene and the rest for unknown reasons. V and J calls plus clone size are reproduced from that table; the DNA served to infer D and trimming. In all, the sample holds about 160,000 clones, and 82% of those were seen once. The ten most abundant clones make up about 1.6% of the sample.

CDR3 length: 13 amino acids, cysteine to phenylalanine. Of the read, only the CDR3 DNA is kept; its 39 bases are in frame from base 1. In the germline V gene, CDR1 corresponds to MDHEN and CDR2 to SYDVKM. Germline trimming: 6 bases from V, 4 bases from J; junction bases outside gene matches: 3. The rearranged segments are TRBV28 and TRBJ2-3, with 8 central nucleotides matching TRBD2. Input material: PBMCs. This receptor was obtained from a girl aged 10-17 years in good health and CMV-seropositive. DNA sequence: TGTGCCAGCAGCCGGGGACTAGCAGATACGCAGTATTTT. Its protein reads: CASSRGLADTQYF.